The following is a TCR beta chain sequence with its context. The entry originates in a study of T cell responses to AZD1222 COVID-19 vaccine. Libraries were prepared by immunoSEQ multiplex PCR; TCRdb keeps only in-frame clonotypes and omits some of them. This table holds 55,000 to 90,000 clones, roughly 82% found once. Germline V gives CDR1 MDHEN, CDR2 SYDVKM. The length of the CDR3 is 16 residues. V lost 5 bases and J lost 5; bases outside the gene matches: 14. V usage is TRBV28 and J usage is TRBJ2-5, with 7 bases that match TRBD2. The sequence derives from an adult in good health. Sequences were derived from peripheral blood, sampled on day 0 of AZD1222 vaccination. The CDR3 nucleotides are TGTGCCAGCAGTCCCTCCCTCGGGGGGATAAAGGAGACCCAGTACTTC. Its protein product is CASSPSLGGIKETQYF.